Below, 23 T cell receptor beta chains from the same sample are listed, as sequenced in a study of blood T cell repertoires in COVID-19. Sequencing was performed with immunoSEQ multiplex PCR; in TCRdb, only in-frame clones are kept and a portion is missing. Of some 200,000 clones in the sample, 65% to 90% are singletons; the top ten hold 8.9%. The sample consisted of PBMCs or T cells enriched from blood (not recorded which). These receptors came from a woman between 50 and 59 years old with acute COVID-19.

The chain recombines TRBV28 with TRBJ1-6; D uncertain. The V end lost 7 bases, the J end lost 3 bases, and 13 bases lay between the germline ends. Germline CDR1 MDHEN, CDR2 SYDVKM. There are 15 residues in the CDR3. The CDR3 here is CASKMTLDYNSPLHF. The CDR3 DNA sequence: TGTGCCAGCAAAATGACACTAGACTATAATTCACCCCTCCACTTT.

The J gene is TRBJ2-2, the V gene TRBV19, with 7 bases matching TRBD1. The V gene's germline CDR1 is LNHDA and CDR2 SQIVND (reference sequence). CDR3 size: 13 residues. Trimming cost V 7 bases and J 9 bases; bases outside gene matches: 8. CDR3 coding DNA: TGTGCCAGTACCGCAAGGGGGCGCCGGGAGCTGTTTTTT. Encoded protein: CASTARGRRELFF.

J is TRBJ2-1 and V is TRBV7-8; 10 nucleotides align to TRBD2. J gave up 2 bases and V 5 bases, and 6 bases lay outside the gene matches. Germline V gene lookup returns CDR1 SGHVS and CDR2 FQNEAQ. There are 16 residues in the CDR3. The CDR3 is CASSPQAGGPYNEQFF. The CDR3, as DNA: TGTGCCAGCAGCCCTCAAGCGGGAGGGCCCTACAATGAGCAGTTCTTC.

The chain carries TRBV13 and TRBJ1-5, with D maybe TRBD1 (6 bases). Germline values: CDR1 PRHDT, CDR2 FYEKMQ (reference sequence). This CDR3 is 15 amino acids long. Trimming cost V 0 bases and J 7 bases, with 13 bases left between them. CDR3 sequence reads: CASSLGRAGVQPQHF. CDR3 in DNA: TGTGCCAGCAGCTTAGGACGGGCAGGGGTACAGCCCCAGCATTTT.

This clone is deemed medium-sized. CDR3 nucleotides: TGTGCCAGTGAGGACAGGCAGAACACTGAAGCTTTCTTT. Its translation is CASEDRQNTEAFF. The chain carries TRBV19 and TRBJ1-1; 7 positions agree with TRBD1. Germline V gene data show CDR1 as LNHDA and CDR2 as SQIVND (reference sequence). The CDR3 has 13 amino acids. The V gene end was trimmed by 8 bases and the J gene end by 1 base; junction bases not matched to a gene: 4. The whole variable domain, remainder taken from reference TRBV19 and TRBJ1-1, is DGGITQSPKYLFRKEGQNVTLSCEQNLNHDAMYWYRQDPGQGLRLIYYSQIVNDFQKGDIAEGYSVSREKKESFPLTVTSAQKNPTAFYLCASEDRQNTEAFFGQGTRLTVV.

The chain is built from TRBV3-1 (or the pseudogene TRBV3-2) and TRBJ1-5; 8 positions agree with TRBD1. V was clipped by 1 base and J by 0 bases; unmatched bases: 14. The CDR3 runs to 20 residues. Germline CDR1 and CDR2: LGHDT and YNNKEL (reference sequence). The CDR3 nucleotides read TGTGCCAGCAGCCAAGCTTCATCGGGACAGGCCCTCTATAGCAATCAGCCCCAGCATTTT. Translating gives CASSQASSGQALYSNQPQHF.

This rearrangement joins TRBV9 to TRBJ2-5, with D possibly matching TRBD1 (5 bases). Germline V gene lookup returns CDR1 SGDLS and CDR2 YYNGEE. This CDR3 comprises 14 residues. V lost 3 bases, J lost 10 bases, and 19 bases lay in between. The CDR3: CASSESPTELIQYF. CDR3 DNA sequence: TGTGCCAGCAGCGAGAGCCCGACAGAACTCATCCAGTACTTC.

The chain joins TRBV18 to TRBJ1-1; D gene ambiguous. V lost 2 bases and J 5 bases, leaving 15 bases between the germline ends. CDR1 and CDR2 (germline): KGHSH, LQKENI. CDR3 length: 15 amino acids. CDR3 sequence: CASSPIEGMGTEAFF. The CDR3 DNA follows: TGTGCCAGCTCACCAATTGAGGGCATGGGAACTGAAGCTTTCTTT.

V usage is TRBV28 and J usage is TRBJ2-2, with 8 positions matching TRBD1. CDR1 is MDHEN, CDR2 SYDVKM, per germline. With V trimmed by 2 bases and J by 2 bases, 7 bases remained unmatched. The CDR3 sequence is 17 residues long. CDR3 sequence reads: CASSLHRGWINTGELFF. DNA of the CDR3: TGTGCCAGCAGTTTACACAGGGGGTGGATTAACACCGGGGAGCTGTTTTTT.

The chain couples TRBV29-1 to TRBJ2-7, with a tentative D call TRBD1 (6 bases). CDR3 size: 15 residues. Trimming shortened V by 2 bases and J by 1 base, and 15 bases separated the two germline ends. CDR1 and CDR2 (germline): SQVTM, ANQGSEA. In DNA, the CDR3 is TGCAGCGTTGAAAGCGGCAGGGGATCATCCTACGAGCAGTACTTC. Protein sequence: CSVESGRGSSYEQYF.

This chain's CDR3 is CASSPLGANTGELFF. In DNA form, the CDR3 reads TGTGCCAGCAGCCCCCTAGGGGCGAACACCGGGGAGCTGTTTTTT. The V and J genes are TRBV7-9 and TRBJ2-2, with D tentatively TRBD1 (5 bases). The V end was cut by 5 bases, the J end by 0 bases, with 10 bases between. The CDR3 has 15 amino acids. CDR1 is SEHNR, CDR2 FQNEAQ, per germline (reference sequence).

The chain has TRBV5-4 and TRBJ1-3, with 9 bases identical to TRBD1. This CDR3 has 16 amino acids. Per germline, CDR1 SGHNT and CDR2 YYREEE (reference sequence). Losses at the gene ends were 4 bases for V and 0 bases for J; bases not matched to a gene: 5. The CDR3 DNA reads TGTGCCAGCAGCCCGAGACAGGGGGACTCTGGAAACACCATATATTTT. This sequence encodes CASSPRQGDSGNTIYF.

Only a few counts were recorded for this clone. CDR3 nucleotides: TGTGCCAGCAGGCCAAGGACAGGGGACGGTTTTTACGGCTACACCTTC. This gives the protein CASRPRTGDGFYGYTF. This sequence joins TRBV28 and TRBJ1-2; TRBD1 matches 9 bases. The CDR3 extends over 16 amino acids. The germline CDR1 and CDR2 sequences are MDHEN and SYDVKM. J was trimmed by 8 bases and V by 6 bases; bases with no gene match: 16.

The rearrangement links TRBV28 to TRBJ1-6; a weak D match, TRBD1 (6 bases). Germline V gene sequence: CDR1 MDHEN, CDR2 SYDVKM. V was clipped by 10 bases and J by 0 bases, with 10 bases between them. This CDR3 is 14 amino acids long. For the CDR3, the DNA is TGTGCCAACAGGGCCAGCTCCTATAATTCACCCCTCCACTTT. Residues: CANRASSYNSPLHF.

DNA for the CDR3: TGTGCCAGCAGCCAAGTTAACAGGGGAGATGGCTACACCTTC. It codes for CASSQVNRGDGYTF. The V gene is TRBV3-1 (or the pseudogene TRBV3-2), the J gene TRBJ1-2, with 7 positions matching TRBD1. CDR1 and CDR2 (germline): LGHDT, YNNKEL (reference sequence). This CDR3 spans 14 amino acids. Unmatched junction bases numbered 5, after V lost 1 base and J lost 6 bases.

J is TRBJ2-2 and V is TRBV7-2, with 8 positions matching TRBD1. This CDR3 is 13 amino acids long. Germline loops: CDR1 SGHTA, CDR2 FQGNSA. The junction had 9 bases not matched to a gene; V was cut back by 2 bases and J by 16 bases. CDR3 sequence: CASSLLQTGEKFF. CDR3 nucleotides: TGTGCCAGCAGCTTACTCCAGACAGGGGAAAAGTTTTTT.

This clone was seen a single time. The CDR3 sequence: CASSTSGSTITGELFF. In DNA, the CDR3 is TGTGCCAGTAGTACTAGCGGGAGTACTATAACCGGGGAGCTGTTTTTT. This chain uses TRBV19 with TRBJ2-2; 10 bases map to TRBD2. The CDR3 contains 16 residues. Germline CDR1 and CDR2: LNHDA and SQIVND (reference sequence). V gave up 4 bases and J gave up 5 bases; unmatched junction bases: 7.

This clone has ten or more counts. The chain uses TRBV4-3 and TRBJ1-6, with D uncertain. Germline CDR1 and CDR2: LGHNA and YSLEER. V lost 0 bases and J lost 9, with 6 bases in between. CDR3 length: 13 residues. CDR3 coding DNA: TGCGCCAGCAGCCAAGAATTTAGTTCACCCCTCCACTTT. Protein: CASSQEFSSPLHF.

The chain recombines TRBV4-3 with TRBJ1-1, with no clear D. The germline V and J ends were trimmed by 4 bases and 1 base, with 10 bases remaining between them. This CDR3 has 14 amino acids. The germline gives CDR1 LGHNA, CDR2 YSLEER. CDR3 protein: CASSRNSPNTEAFF. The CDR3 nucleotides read TGCGCCAGCAGCCGAAACAGCCCGAACACTGAAGCTTTCTTT.

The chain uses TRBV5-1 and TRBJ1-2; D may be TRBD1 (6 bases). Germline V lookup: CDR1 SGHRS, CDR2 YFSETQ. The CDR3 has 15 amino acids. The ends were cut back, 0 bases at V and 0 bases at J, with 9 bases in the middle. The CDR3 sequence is CASSLVGGANYGYTF. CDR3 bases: TGCGCCAGCAGCTTGGTTGGGGGCGCTAACTATGGCTACACCTTC.

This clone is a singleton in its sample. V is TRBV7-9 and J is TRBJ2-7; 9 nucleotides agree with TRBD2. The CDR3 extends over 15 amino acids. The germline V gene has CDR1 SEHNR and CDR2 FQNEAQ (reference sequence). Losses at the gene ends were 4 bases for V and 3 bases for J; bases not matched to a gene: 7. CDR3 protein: CASSSAGGRFYEQYF. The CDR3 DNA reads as TGTGCCAGCAGCTCCGCGGGGGGGCGATTCTACGAGCAGTACTTC.

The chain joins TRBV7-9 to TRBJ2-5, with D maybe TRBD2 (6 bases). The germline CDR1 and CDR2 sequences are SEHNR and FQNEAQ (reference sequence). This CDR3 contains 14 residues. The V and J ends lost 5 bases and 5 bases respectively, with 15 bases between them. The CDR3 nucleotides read TGTGCCAGCAGCCCCCCCGGGGGTGGGGAGACCCAGTACTTC. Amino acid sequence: CASSPPGGGETQYF.

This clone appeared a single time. In nucleotides, the CDR3 is TGTGCCAGCAGCTTTGAGGGACAGGTCTCTGAAGCTTTCTTT. Amino acid sequence: CASSFEGQVSEAFF. The chain uses TRBV7-6 and TRBJ1-1; 8 bases align to TRBD1. Germline trimming cut 3 bases from V and 6 bases from J; bases unmatched to any gene: 6. The CDR3 contains 14 residues. Germline V CDR1 and CDR2: SGHVS, FNYEAQ. The variable domain in full, completed from reference TRBV7-6 and TRBJ1-1, reads GAGVSQSPRYKVTKRGQDVALRCDPISGHVSLYWYRQALGQGPEFLTYFNYEAQQDKSGLPNDRFSAERPEGSISTLTIQRTEQRDSAMYRCASSFEGQVSEAFFGQGTRLTVV.